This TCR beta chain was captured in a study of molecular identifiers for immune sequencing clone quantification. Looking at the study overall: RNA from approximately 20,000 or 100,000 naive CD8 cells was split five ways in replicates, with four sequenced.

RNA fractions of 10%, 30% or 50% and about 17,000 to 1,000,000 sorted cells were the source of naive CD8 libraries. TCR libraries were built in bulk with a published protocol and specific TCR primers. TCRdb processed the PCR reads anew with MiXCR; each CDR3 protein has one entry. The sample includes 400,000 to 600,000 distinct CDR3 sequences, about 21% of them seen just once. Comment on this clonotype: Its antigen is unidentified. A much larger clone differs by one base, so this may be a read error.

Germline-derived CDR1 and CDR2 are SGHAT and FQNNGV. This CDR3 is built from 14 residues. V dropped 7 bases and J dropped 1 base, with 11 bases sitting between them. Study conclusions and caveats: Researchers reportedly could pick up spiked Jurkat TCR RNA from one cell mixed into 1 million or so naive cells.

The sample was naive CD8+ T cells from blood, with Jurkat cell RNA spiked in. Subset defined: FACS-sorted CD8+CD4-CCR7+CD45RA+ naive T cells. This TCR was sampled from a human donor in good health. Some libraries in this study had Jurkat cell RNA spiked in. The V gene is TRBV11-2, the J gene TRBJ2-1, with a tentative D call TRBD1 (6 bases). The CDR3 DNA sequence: TGTGCCAGCAACGACAGGCTTTCCTACAATGAGCAGTTCTTC. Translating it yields CASNDRLSYNEQFF.